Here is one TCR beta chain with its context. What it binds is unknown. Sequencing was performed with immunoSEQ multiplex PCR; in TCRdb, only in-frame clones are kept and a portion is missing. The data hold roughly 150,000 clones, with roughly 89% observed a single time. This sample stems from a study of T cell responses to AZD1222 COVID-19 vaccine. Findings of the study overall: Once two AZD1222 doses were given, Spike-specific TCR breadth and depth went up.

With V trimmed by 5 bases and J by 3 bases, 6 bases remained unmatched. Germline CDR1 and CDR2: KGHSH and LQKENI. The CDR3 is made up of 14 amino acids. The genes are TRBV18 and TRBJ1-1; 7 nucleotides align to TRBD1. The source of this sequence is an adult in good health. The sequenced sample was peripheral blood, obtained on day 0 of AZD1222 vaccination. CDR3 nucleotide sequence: TGTGCCAGCTCAGGACAGGCGGTGGACACTGAAGCTTTCTTT. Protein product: CASSGQAVDTEAFF.